The entry below describes one TCR beta chain. Its specificity is not known. These data are taken from a study of tumor and adjacent non-tumor tissue in lung cancer. About the research overall: Histology: under 15 adenocarcinoma, a couple of squamous cell carcinoma, 1 small cell lung cancer. Regarding the study as a whole: Tumor TCR diversity, when higher, was linked to shorter survival.

Three rounds of nested PCR, following a modified ARM-PCR protocol, produced the TCRbeta library. TCRdb analysed the multiplex PCR reads with MiXCR anew, one entry per CDR3 protein. Here the sample spans more than 45,000 distinct CDR3 sequences, about 68% being singletons. No cell sorting was done before RNA was extracted from the tissue. More than 3 cm separated this lung sample from the edge of the tumor. This CDR3 has 17 amino acids. The V and J ends lost 10 bases and 0 bases respectively, with 22 bases between them. The V gene's germline CDR1 is MNHNS and CDR2 SASEGT. The specimen sequenced was distant non-tumor lung tissue. The rearrangement links TRBV6-1 to TRBJ2-1, with D perhaps given as TRBD1 or TRBD2 (6 bases each). This clonotype was sampled from a woman in her 70s with non-small cell lung cancer. CDR3 protein: CATRRGSIWGSYNEQFF. The CDR3, as DNA: TGTGCCACCAGGAGGGGGAGCATATGGGGCTCCTACAATGAGCAGTTCTTC.